The 13 T cell receptor beta chains given below trace back to one sample, sequenced in a study of T cell responses to AZD1222 COVID-19 vaccine. Clones were read by immunoSEQ multiplex PCR, and TCRdb kept only the in-frame ones, dropping some. The sample includes roughly 190,000 clones, approximately 95% seen only once; the top ten take roughly 3.9%. This sample comprised peripheral blood, obtained on day 0 of AZD1222 vaccination. These receptors came from an adult in good health.

The chain carries TRBV5-5 and TRBJ1-1, with TRBD1 matching 9 bases. V shed 0 bases, J shed 5 bases, and the junction held 2 bases outside the gene matches. Per the germline V gene, CDR1 is SGHKS and CDR2 is YYEKEE (reference sequence). This CDR3 is built from 14 residues. In DNA form, the CDR3 reads TGTGCCAGCAGCTTGGACAGGGGGCTGACTGAAGCTTTCTTT. It encodes CASSLDRGLTEAFF.

The chain uses TRBV4-1 and TRBJ1-1; perhaps TRBD1 as D (5 bases). Trimming cost V 1 base and J 4 bases, with 22 bases left between them. Germline CDR1 is MGHRA and CDR2 is YSYEKL. This CDR3 comprises 18 residues. CDR3: CASSQGARVRKSLTEAFF. The CDR3 DNA is TGCGCCAGCAGCCAAGGGGCCAGGGTCCGGAAATCCCTCACTGAAGCTTTCTTT.

The gene calls are TRBV7-9 and TRBJ2-7, with D unresolved. The CDR3 covers 13 residues. CDR1 is SEHNR and CDR2 is FQNEAQ in the germline V gene (reference sequence). Between the trimmed V and J ends, which lost 5 bases and 7 bases, there was a span of 15 bases. The CDR3 loop is CASSARTEWEQYF. CDR3 coding DNA: TGTGCCAGCAGCGCCCGGACGGAGTGGGAGCAGTACTTC.

The gene calls are TRBV29-1 and TRBJ2-3, with 7 positions matching TRBD2. Germline assignment: CDR1 SQVTM and CDR2 ANQGSEA. The length of the CDR3 is 13 residues. With 8 bases clipped from V and 3 bases from J, the junction kept 8 bases outside the gene matches. CDR3 sequence: CSSQGRATDTQYF. The CDR3 DNA is TGCAGCTCTCAAGGGAGGGCAACAGATACGCAGTATTTT.

This clone was found once. DNA of the CDR3: TGTGCCAGCACGTCGGGGGCCGCGCACACTGAAGCTTTCTTT. It translates to CASTSGAAHTEAFF. V usage is TRBV27 and J usage is TRBJ1-1; possibly TRBD1 for D (6 bases). Germline-derived CDR1 and CDR2 are MNHEY and SMNVEV (reference sequence). Trimming pared 7 bases from V and 3 bases from J, leaving 15 bases between. This CDR3 contains 14 residues.

This chain uses TRBV20-1 with TRBJ1-2, with 7 bases fitting TRBD1. The germline V gene has CDR1 DFQATT and CDR2 SNEGSKA (reference sequence). The CDR3 consists of 10 residues. V was pared by 7 bases and J by 7 bases, with 3 bases of the junction left unmatched. CDR3 nucleotides: TGCAGTGTCAGGGGGAGTGGCTACACCTTC. Protein product: CSVRGSGYTF.

This chain connects TRBV6-5 to TRBJ1-1; D is uncertain. Per germline, CDR1 MNHEY and CDR2 SVGAGI. The germline V and J ends were trimmed by 7 bases and 4 bases, with 16 bases remaining between them. This CDR3 region has 14 residues. The CDR3 sequence: CASTQIFGVTEAFF. The CDR3 DNA is TGTGCCAGCACCCAAATCTTTGGGGTCACTGAAGCTTTCTTT.

The chain couples TRBV4-1 to TRBJ1-1; D perhaps matches TRBD1 (5 bases). This CDR3 has 15 amino acids. CDR1 is MGHRA, CDR2 YSYEKL, per germline. Trimming took off 2 bases at V and 5 bases at J, with 15 bases between the two ends. CDR3 sequence: CASSQRTGAATEAFF. The CDR3 bases are TGCGCCAGCAGCCAACGAACAGGCGCCGCTACTGAAGCTTTCTTT.

The rearrangement uses TRBV6-5 and TRBJ1-2, with D possibly TRBD1 on 5 matching bases. The CDR3 consists of 15 residues. Between the trimmed V and J ends, which lost 0 bases and 4 bases, there was a span of 12 bases. Germline assignment: CDR1 MNHEY and CDR2 SVGAGI. CDR3 sequence: CASSYSAGSFYGYTF. In DNA, the CDR3 is TGTGCCAGCAGTTACTCGGCAGGGTCCTTCTATGGCTACACCTTC.

The gene calls are TRBV7-9 and TRBJ1-5; tentative D call: TRBD1 (6 bases). In germline, CDR1 is SEHNR, CDR2 FQNEAQ (reference sequence). CDR3 length: 17 amino acids. Trimming removed 5 bases at V and 6 bases at J, with 23 bases between. The DNA for the CDR3 is TGTGCCAGCAGCCCTACCGGGGGGGGCCCGGCGGTTCAGCCCCAGCATTTT. It specifies CASSPTGGGPAVQPQHF.

The V and J genes are TRBV3-1 (or the pseudogene TRBV3-2) and TRBJ1-2, with D maybe TRBD1 (6 bases). Germline CDR1 is LGHDT and CDR2 is YNNKEL (reference sequence). The CDR3 covers 15 residues. Trimming stripped 5 bases from V and 6 bases from J, with 19 bases between. CDR3 sequence reads: CASSVERQGRNGYTF. The CDR3 bases are TGTGCCAGCAGCGTTGAGCGGCAGGGGCGCAATGGCTACACCTTC.

The chain recombines TRBV5-1 with TRBJ2-2; possibly TRBD1 or TRBD2 for D (5 bases each). Trimming pared 1 base from V and 3 bases from J, leaving 13 bases between. Germline values: CDR1 SGHRS, CDR2 YFSETQ. The CDR3 covers 16 residues. CDR3 bases: TGCGCCAGCAGCTTGACGACGGGGCACGACACCGGGGAGCTGTTTTTT. Its translation is CASSLTTGHDTGELFF.

The chain combines TRBV6-5 with TRBJ1-2; possibly TRBD1 for D (5 bases). V was pared by 6 bases and J by 4 bases, with 9 bases between. Germline V CDR1 and CDR2: MNHEY, SVGAGI. The CDR3 covers 12 residues. The CDR3 loop is CASRQGLYGYTF. DNA of the CDR3: TGTGCCAGCAGGCAGGGCCTCTATGGCTACACCTTC.